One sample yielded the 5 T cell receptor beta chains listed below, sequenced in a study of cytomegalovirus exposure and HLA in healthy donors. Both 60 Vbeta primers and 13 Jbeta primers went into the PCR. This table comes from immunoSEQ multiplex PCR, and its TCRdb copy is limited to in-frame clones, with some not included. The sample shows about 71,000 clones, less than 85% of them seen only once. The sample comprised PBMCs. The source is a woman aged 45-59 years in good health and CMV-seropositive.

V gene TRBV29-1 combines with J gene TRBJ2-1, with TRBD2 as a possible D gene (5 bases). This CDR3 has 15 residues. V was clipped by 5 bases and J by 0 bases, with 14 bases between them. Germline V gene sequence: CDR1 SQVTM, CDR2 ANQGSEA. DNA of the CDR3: TGCAGCGTTTCGTTAGCGCCTGCCTCCTACAATGAGCAGTTCTTC. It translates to CSVSLAPASYNEQFF.

The CDR3 sequence: CASSYARGTDTQYF. CDR3 nucleotide sequence: TGTGCCAGCAGTTACGCGAGGGGCACAGATACGCAGTATTTT. This chain joins TRBV6-5 and TRBJ2-3, with a tentative D call TRBD2 (5 bases). From germline, CDR1 is MNHEY and CDR2 SVGAGI. The CDR3 has 14 amino acids. The V and J ends lost 2 bases and 1 base respectively, with 7 bases between them.

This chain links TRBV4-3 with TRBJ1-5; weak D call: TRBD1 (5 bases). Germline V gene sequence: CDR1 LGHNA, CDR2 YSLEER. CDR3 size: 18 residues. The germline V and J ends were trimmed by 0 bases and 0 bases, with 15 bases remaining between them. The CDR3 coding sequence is TGCGCCAGCAGCCAAGATAGGTCGACAGATTATAGCAATCAGCCCCAGCATTTT. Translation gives CASSQDRSTDYSNQPQHF.

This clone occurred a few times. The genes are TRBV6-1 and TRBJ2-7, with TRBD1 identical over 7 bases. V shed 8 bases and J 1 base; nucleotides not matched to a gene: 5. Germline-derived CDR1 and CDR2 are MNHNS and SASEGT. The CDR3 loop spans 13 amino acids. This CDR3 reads CASLTGDSYEQYF. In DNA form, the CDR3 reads TGTGCCAGCCTCACAGGGGATTCCTACGAGCAGTACTTC.

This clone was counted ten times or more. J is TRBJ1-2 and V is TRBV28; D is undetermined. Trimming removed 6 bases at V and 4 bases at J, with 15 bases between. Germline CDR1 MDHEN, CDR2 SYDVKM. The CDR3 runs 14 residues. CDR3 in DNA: TGTGCCAGCAGACTTACTGACATAGTCTATGGCTACACCTTC. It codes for CASRLTDIVYGYTF.